This note documents a single TCR beta chain sequence. Its antigen is not identified. The repertoire came from unfractionated whole blood and reflected all unsorted peripheral T cells. CDR3 size: 15 residues. The ends were cut back, 1 base at V and 3 bases at J, with 13 bases in the middle. Germline V gene lookup returns CDR1 MGHRA and CDR2 YSYEKL. cDNA was made from about 500 ng RNA using alpha and beta constant primers. Using multiplexing indices, alpha and beta chain libraries were generated apart by chain-specific third strand synthesis. One entry per CDR3 protein, called by TCRdb with MiXCR from the 5' RACE reads. The sample carries 8,000 to 10,000 distinct CDR3 sequences, around 7% recorded once. This sample is part of a study of HIV-infected patients and healthy controls. Background on the study: After three months of therapy, CD4 counts rose modestly but significantly in 14 of 16 patients. About 65% of the sixteen became undetectable by the second bleed, and all after another year of therapy. Findings of the study overall: Healthy controls carried many MAIT alpha-chain CDR3s, while HIV+ repertoires had few. Significant mean usage differences between HIV-infected patients and controls involved eight alpha and eight beta V genes.

This material consisted of blood, taken before antiretroviral therapy. This clonotype originated in an adult with HIV infection. The chain couples TRBV4-1 to TRBJ2-7; D tentatively reads TRBD1 or TRBD2 (6 bases each). This chain's CDR3 is CASSQVLGGNYEQYF. DNA for the CDR3: TGCGCCAGCAGCCAAGTTTTAGGGGGGAACTACGAGCAGTACTTC.